These 27 T cell receptor beta chains share one sample of origin, sequenced in a study of PD-L1 blockade in urothelial cancer. As to time point: pretreatment peripheral blood. Method: immunoSEQ multiplex PCR; TCRdb's copy keeps in-frame clones and lacks some. The sample lists tens of thousands of clones, over 75% seen once, with about a sixth in the top ten. Sequencing used PBMCs, obtained around atezolizumab (anti-PD-L1) treatment. These receptors all come from a man in his sixties with urothelial cancer.

The V call is TRBV28, the J call TRBJ1-1; D gene unclear. From germline, CDR1 is MDHEN and CDR2 SYDVKM. The CDR3 is made up of 14 amino acids. V was clipped by 2 bases and J by 5 bases, with 12 bases between them. CDR3 nucleotide sequence: TGTGCCAGCAGTTTACGATCCCGAGGGACTGAAGCTTTCTTT. Translation gives CASSLRSRGTEAFF.

The chain uses TRBV30 and TRBJ2-3, with D possibly being TRBD2 (6 bases). Looked up from germline, CDR1 is GTSNPN and CDR2 is SVGIG (reference sequence). CDR3 length equals 14 residues. Trimming stripped 2 bases from V and 5 bases from J, with 14 bases between. The CDR3 reads CAWSSRDFGDTQYF. For the CDR3, the DNA is TGTGCCTGGAGTTCCCGGGACTTTGGAGATACGCAGTATTTT.

This clone was recorded a few times. The chain links TRBV5-8 to TRBJ2-7, with D possibly being TRBD1 (5 bases). V was cut by 0 bases and J by 4 bases, with 8 bases left in between. CDR3 length equals 13 residues. From germline, CDR1 is SGHTS and CDR2 YDEGEE. The CDR3 region is CASSLGTNYEQYF. The CDR3 nucleotides read TGTGCCAGCAGCTTGGGGACAAATTACGAGCAGTACTTC.

The chain combines TRBV28 with TRBJ2-1, with 8 bases lining up with TRBD2. V trimming: 7 bases; J trimming: 2 bases; junction bases outside the gene matches: 4. The CDR3 covers 14 residues. Germline V CDR1 and CDR2: MDHEN, SYDVKM. CDR3 DNA: TGTGCCAGCATAAGCGGGAGCCCCTACAATGAGCAGTTCTTC. The encoded protein is CASISGSPYNEQFF.

This clone was picked up a small number of times. V and J are TRBV6-1 and TRBJ1-3; D gene uncertain. The ends were cut back, 6 bases at V and 3 bases at J, with 6 bases in the middle. This CDR3 contains 12 residues. From germline, CDR1 is MNHNS and CDR2 SASEGT. The CDR3 sequence: CASSSVGNTIYF. CDR3 DNA: TGTGCCAGCAGCTCCGTTGGAAACACCATATATTTT.

The rearrangement uses TRBV4-2 and TRBJ2-4, with 8 bases lining up with TRBD2. Trimming removed 2 bases from V and 6 bases from J; junction bases left unmatched: 6. The CDR3 loop spans 15 amino acids. Germline assignment: CDR1 LGHNA and CDR2 YNFKEQ. The CDR3 region is CASSQLGLEGNIQYF. Written as DNA, the CDR3 is TGTGCCAGCAGCCAACTGGGACTAGAGGGAAACATTCAGTACTTC.

The V and J genes are TRBV28 and TRBJ1-3; the D gene is possibly TRBD1 (6 bases). V was shortened by 11 bases and J by 2 bases, with 16 bases between the two germline ends. The CDR3 has 14 amino acids. Germline assignment: CDR1 MDHEN and CDR2 SYDVKM. CDR3 amino acids: CASTGGGTGNTIYF. The CDR3 DNA is TGTGCCTCCACGGGAGGGGGAACTGGAAACACCATATATTTT. The variable domain in full, with the rest retrieved from reference TRBV28 and TRBJ1-3, is DVKVTQSSRYLVKRTGEKVFLECVQDMDHENMFWYRQDPGLGLRLIYFSYDVKMKEKGDIPEGYSVSREKKERFSLILESASTNQTSMYLCASTGGGTGNTIYFGEGSWLTVV.

The CDR3 spells CASSQGRLAGDTGELFF. CDR3 nucleotide sequence: TGCGCCAGCAGCCAAGGACGACTAGCGGGGGACACCGGGGAGCTGTTTTTT. This sequence joins TRBV4-3 and TRBJ2-2; 12 nucleotides agree with TRBD2. The CDR3 is made up of 17 amino acids. Unmatched junction bases numbered 3, after V lost 1 base and J lost 3 bases. CDR1 and CDR2 from the germline V gene are LGHNA and YSLEER.

The rearrangement joins TRBV5-1 to TRBJ2-5; 9 nucleotides match TRBD2. V lost 2 bases and J lost 5; bases outside the gene matches: 7. The CDR3 has 15 residues. In germline, CDR1 is SGHRS, CDR2 YFSETQ. The CDR3 sequence is CASSFQSSGDETQYF. CDR3 bases: TGCGCCAGCAGCTTCCAATCTAGCGGGGACGAGACCCAGTACTTC.

The chain recombines TRBV18 with TRBJ2-1; no firm D call. The germline gives CDR1 KGHSH, CDR2 LQKENI. CDR3 length equals 16 residues. V was pared by 3 bases and J by 6 bases, with 18 bases between. In DNA form, the CDR3 reads TGTGCCAGCTCACCGCGGCGGTCGGTGAATGGCAATGAGCAGTTCTTC. Translated: CASSPRRSVNGNEQFF.

The chain uses TRBV7-6 and TRBJ2-2, with 9 bases aligning to TRBD1. The V and J ends lost 4 bases and 6 bases, in that order; junction bases with no gene match: 3. Germline assignment: CDR1 SGHVS and CDR2 FNYEAQ. This CDR3 spans 14 amino acids. This CDR3 is CASSSGTGPGELFF. The DNA of the CDR3 is TGTGCCAGCAGCTCCGGGACAGGGCCCGGGGAGCTGTTTTTT.

This chain links TRBV19 with TRBJ1-2, with 7 bases that match TRBD1. Germline V CDR1 and CDR2: LNHDA, SQIVND (reference sequence). V lost 7 bases to trimming and J lost 5 bases; unmatched junction nucleotides: 7. This CDR3 contains 13 residues. CDR3 in amino acids: CASTPGQAYGYTF. In DNA, the CDR3 is TGTGCCAGTACTCCAGGACAGGCTTATGGCTACACCTTC.

This clone has only one observation. The rearrangement links TRBV6-1 to TRBJ2-7; TRBD1 is a possible D gene (6 bases). The V gene lost 2 bases and the J gene lost 2 bases, with 19 bases spanning the gap. The CDR3 loop spans 17 amino acids. The germline gives CDR1 MNHNS, CDR2 SASEGT. The CDR3 coding sequence is TGTGCCAGCAGTGAACCCAGGCCAGGGGTTGGGACCTACGAGCAGTACTTC. Protein: CASSEPRPGVGTYEQYF.

The V and J genes are TRBV5-1 and TRBJ2-2; TRBD2 aligns across 7 bases. The CDR3 loop spans 16 amino acids. V shed 4 bases, J shed 7 bases, and the junction held 13 bases outside the gene matches. The V gene's germline CDR1 is SGHRS and CDR2 YFSETQ. The chain's CDR3 is CASSPRSAGRDGELFF. CDR3 DNA sequence: TGCGCCAGCAGCCCCCGGTCGGCGGGGAGGGACGGGGAGCTGTTTTTT.

The chain links TRBV10-3 to TRBJ2-7, with 9 bases lining up with TRBD2. With 3 bases clipped from V and 6 bases from J, the junction kept 6 bases outside the gene matches. This CDR3 is 14 amino acids long. Per the germline V gene, CDR1 is ENHRY and CDR2 is SYGVKD. Here the CDR3 reads CAISEGGRVGEQYF. The CDR3 bases are TGTGCCATCAGTGAAGGCGGGAGGGTGGGCGAGCAGTACTTC.

This clone came up a few times. Here the CDR3 reads CSVEVGMNTEAFF. DNA for the CDR3: TGCAGCGTTGAAGTCGGGATGAACACTGAAGCTTTCTTT. The chain is built from TRBV29-1 and TRBJ1-1; no definite D call. This CDR3 spans 13 amino acids. Germline lookup yields CDR1 SQVTM and CDR2 ANQGSEA. Trimming removed 1 base at V and 0 bases at J, with 6 bases between.

This clone was seen once. The chain carries TRBV19 and TRBJ1-2, with TRBD1 matching 10 bases. The CDR3 consists of 17 residues. V dropped 1 base and J dropped 6; count of bases not matched to a gene: 11. From germline, CDR1 is LNHDA and CDR2 SQIVND (reference sequence). The CDR3 DNA reads as TGTGCCAGTAGTATAGGGGACAGGGGACCAAGGACTGATGGCTACACCTTC. Its translation is CASSIGDRGPRTDGYTF.

The DNA for the CDR3 is TGTGCCAGCAGTTACGGGTCGGGACAGCGCACAGATACGCAGTATTTT. This translates into CASSYGSGQRTDTQYF. The chain carries TRBV6-6 and TRBJ2-3, with 7 bases identical to TRBD1. CDR1 is MNHNY, CDR2 SVGAGI, per germline (reference sequence). The V and J ends lost 2 bases and 1 base, in that order; junction bases with no gene match: 6. The CDR3 extends over 16 amino acids.

The V gene is TRBV28, the J gene TRBJ1-5; D call uncertain. CDR3 size: 15 residues. Trimming cost V 5 bases and J 5 bases, with 16 bases left between them. Looked up from germline, CDR1 is MDHEN and CDR2 is SYDVKM. As DNA, the CDR3 is TGTGCCAGCAGTCCCCCCGGCAGGAACGATCAGCCCCAGCATTTT. Its translation: CASSPPGRNDQPQHF.

Regarding this clone: This sample includes further DNA sequences coding for the same CDR3. The rearrangement links TRBV2 to TRBJ2-7, with 10 nucleotides matching TRBD1. CDR1 and CDR2 (germline): SNHLY, FYNNEI. Germline trimming cut 6 bases from V and 4 bases from J; bases unmatched to any gene: 3. CDR3 length equals 13 residues. The CDR3 nucleotides are TGTGCCAGCAGCAGGGACAGGGGTTACGAGCAGTACTTC. This translates into CASSRDRGYEQYF. The entire variable domain, with the rest obtained from reference TRBV2 and TRBJ2-7, is as follows: EPEVTQTPSHQVTQMGQEVILRCVPISNHLYFYWYRQILGQKVEFLVSFYNNEISEKSEIFDDQFSVERPDGSNFTLKIRSTKLEDSAMYFCASSRDRGYEQYFGPGTRLTVT.

In this sample, this clone turned up a few times. One junction end does not reproduce the germline sequence, and a read error may be involved. The V and J genes are TRBV19 and TRBJ1-6, with no clear D. Germline assignment: CDR1 LNHDA and CDR2 SQIVND (reference sequence). This CDR3 spans 14 amino acids. The CDR3 spells CASSIVDGDSPLHF. The DNA for the CDR3 is TGTGCCAGTAGTATAGTTGACGGGGATTCGCCCCTCCACTTT.

V usage is TRBV6-5 and J usage is TRBJ2-5; TRBD2 matches at 7 bases. J gave up 5 bases and V 6 bases, and 6 bases lay outside the gene matches. The CDR3 contains 13 residues. Germline V CDR1 and CDR2: MNHEY, SVGAGI. The CDR3 reads CASRTTSRETQYF. In nucleotides, the CDR3 is TGTGCCAGCAGGACGACTAGCAGGGAGACCCAGTACTTC.

V gene TRBV7-2 combines with J gene TRBJ2-5; a weak D match, TRBD2 (5 bases). V lost 5 bases and J 4 bases, leaving 8 bases between the germline ends. CDR3 length: 12 residues. CDR1 is SGHTA and CDR2 is FQGNSA in the germline V gene. The CDR3 loop is CASSGLGETQYF. The CDR3 DNA reads as TGTGCCAGCAGCGGACTCGGAGAGACCCAGTACTTC.

V usage is TRBV7-2 and J usage is TRBJ1-3; no clear D. Germline V gene lookup returns CDR1 SGHTA and CDR2 FQGNSA. Deletions cut 6 bases from V and 4 bases from J, with 10 bases between. The CDR3 is 13 residues long. CDR3 nucleotide sequence: TGTGCCAGCAGTCTCGGTTCGGGAAACACCATATATTTT. Protein: CASSLGSGNTIYF. The full variable domain, in which reference TRBV7-2 and TRBJ1-3 provide the parts outside the CDR3, is GAGVSQSPSNKVTEKGKDVELRCDPISGHTALYWYRQSLGQGLEFLIYFQGNSAPDKSGLPSDRFSAERTGGSVSTLTIQRTQQEDSAVYLCASSLGSGNTIYFGEGSWLTVV.

The chain uses TRBV27 and TRBJ2-6, with no clear D. The CDR3 extends over 13 amino acids. CDR1 is MNHEY, CDR2 SMNVEV, per germline (reference sequence). Trimming cost V 6 bases and J 3 bases, with 6 bases left between them. The CDR3 here is CASRALGANVLTF. In DNA, the CDR3 is TGTGCCAGCAGGGCTCTTGGGGCCAACGTCCTGACTTTC. The variable domain in full, with the rest retrieved from reference TRBV27 and TRBJ2-6, is EAQVTQNPRYLITVTGKKLTVTCSQNMNHEYMSWYRQDPGLGLRQIYYSMNVEVTDKGDVPEGYKVSRKEKRNFPLILESPSPNQTSLYFCASRALGANVLTFGAGSRLTVL.

In this sample, this clone turned up once. The chain has TRBV6-1 and TRBJ2-7, with D possibly matching TRBD1 (6 bases). The CDR3 runs 14 residues. V shed 7 bases and J shed 0 bases, with 13 bases lying between them. The germline gives CDR1 MNHNS, CDR2 SASEGT. CDR3 region: CASIRGDTSYEQYF. DNA for the CDR3: TGTGCCAGCATAAGAGGGGACACCTCCTACGAGCAGTACTTC.

The gene calls are TRBV13 and TRBJ2-3; D perhaps matches TRBD2 (5 bases). V was shortened by 4 bases and J by 2 bases, with 13 bases between the two germline ends. Germline CDR1 PRHDT, CDR2 FYEKMQ (reference sequence). CDR3 length equals 15 residues. The CDR3 reads CASSSRTGDTDTQYF. The CDR3 coding sequence is TGTGCCAGCAGCTCTAGGACCGGGGACACAGATACGCAGTATTTT.